Shown below are 11 T cell receptor beta chains from a single sample sequenced in a study of blood T cells in healthy people across ages. Alongside a J-beta primer mix, a sample-barcoded 5' primer served in a second PCR lasting roughly 7 to 11 cycles. One entry per CDR3 protein results from TCRdb running MiXCR on the 5' RACE reads. The sample comprises some 1 million distinct CDR3 sequences, less than 50% of which are singletons, and over 15% rests with the top ten. The sequencing input was blood. Receptors originate from a woman aged 55-69 years in good health.

This clonotype was picked up one time. The chain has TRBV6-5 and TRBJ1-6, with D maybe TRBD1 (5 bases). The V and J ends lost 7 bases and 10 bases respectively, with 14 bases between them. In germline, CDR1 is MNHEY, CDR2 SVGAGI. This CDR3 comprises 13 residues. Written as DNA, the CDR3 is TGTGCCAGCAAAATCAGGGATATGTCACCCCTCCACTTT. Amino acid sequence: CASKIRDMSPLHF.

With respect to this clonotype: A much larger clone differs from this one at a single base, so this may be a read error. J is TRBJ1-2 and V is TRBV20-1; unclear D gene. Germline loops: CDR1 DFQATT, CDR2 SNEGSKA (reference sequence). The CDR3 is 14 amino acids. CDR3 nucleotide sequence: TGCAGTGCCTGGTCAGCGACCTTAGGCTATGGCTACGCCTTC. It encodes CSAWSATLGYGYAF.

The rearrangement uses TRBV2 and TRBJ1-2; 11 nucleotides agree with TRBD1. CDR1 is SNHLY, CDR2 FYNNEI, per germline. Trimming took 2 bases from V and 4 from J; bases not matched to a gene: 9. This CDR3 spans 17 amino acids. In nucleotides, the CDR3 is TGTGCCAGCAGTGAAATTCCCCGGACAGGGGGCAGCTATGGCTACACCTTC. This translates into CASSEIPRTGGSYGYTF. The whole variable domain, filled in from reference TRBV2 and TRBJ1-2, reads EPEVTQTPSHQVTQMGQEVILRCVPISNHLYFYWYRQILGQKVEFLVSFYNNEISEKSEIFDDQFSVERPDGSNFTLKIRSTKLEDSAMYFCASSEIPRTGGSYGYTFGSGTRLTVV.

There are a few counts of this clonotype. The chain links TRBV4-2 to TRBJ2-1; TRBD1 agrees at 9 bases. Germline assignment: CDR1 LGHNA and CDR2 YNFKEQ. V lost 1 base, J lost 10 bases, and 8 bases stayed unmatched. CDR3 length: 15 residues. The CDR3 DNA reads TGTGCCAGCAGCCAAGCGGACAGGGGAGTGGGGGAGCAGTTCTTC. Protein product: CASSQADRGVGEQFF.

The V gene is TRBV5-5, the J gene TRBJ2-4; D is uncertain. Trimming cost V 3 bases and J 2 bases, with 6 bases left between them. The CDR3 runs to 13 residues. Per germline, CDR1 SGHKS and CDR2 YYEKEE (reference sequence). As DNA, the CDR3 is TGTGCCAGCAGCTGGGGTTCCAAAAACATTCAGTACTTC. As protein: CASSWGSKNIQYF.

The rearrangement links TRBV20-1 to TRBJ2-2; D is uncertain. The CDR3 length is 15 residues. The V gene's germline CDR1 is DFQATT and CDR2 SNEGSKA (reference sequence). V was clipped by 6 bases and J by 2 bases, with 16 bases between them. CDR3 region: CSARKSNPNTGELFF. Here the CDR3 DNA reads TGCAGTGCCAGAAAGTCCAATCCCAACACCGGGGAGCTGTTTTTT.

This chain links TRBV12-3 or TRBV12-4 with TRBJ2-1; the match to TRBD1 covers 9 bases. The CDR3 is made up of 15 amino acids. The J segment lost 9 bases and the V segment lost 6 bases, leaving 12 bases of the junction unmatched. CDR3 sequence reads: CASSSQEDRGGEQFF. The CDR3 nucleotides read TGTGCCAGCAGCTCCCAGGAGGACAGGGGTGGTGAGCAGTTCTTC.

A word on this clonotype: This CDR3 is missing its conserved last phenylalanine or tryptophan, likely due to a read error. This rearrangement joins TRBV25-1 to TRBJ2-5, with 8 nucleotides matching TRBD1. CDR1 is MGHDK and CDR2 is SYGVNS in the germline V gene. This CDR3 is built from 15 residues. The chain's CDR3 is CASSGWTGPQETQYL. The CDR3 coding sequence is TGTGCGAGCAGTGGGTGGACAGGGCCCCAAGAGACCCAGTACTTG.

This chain links TRBV27 with TRBJ2-3, with 10 bases identical to TRBD2. Germline V gives CDR1 MNHEY, CDR2 SMNVEV (reference sequence). The CDR3 contains 15 residues. V lost 6 bases to trimming and J lost 3 bases; unmatched junction nucleotides: 6. CDR3 loop: CASREGLARTDTQYF. The CDR3 DNA reads TGTGCCAGCAGGGAGGGACTAGCGAGGACAGATACGCAGTATTTT.

The chain has TRBV20-1 and TRBJ2-3; D not certain. Trimming removed 1 base from V and 2 bases from J, with 22 bases in between. The length of the CDR3 is 18 residues. Per the germline V gene, CDR1 is DFQATT and CDR2 is SNEGSKA (reference sequence). CDR3 sequence (DNA): TGCAGTGCTAGAGGCATCACCGTTGGACGGTCGGACACAGATACGCAGTATTTT. This encodes CSARGITVGRSDTDTQYF.

In this sample, this clonotype turned up many times. This CDR3 is CASSRDGSTDTQYF. CDR3 DNA sequence: TGCGCCAGCAGCCGGGACGGATCCACAGATACGCAGTATTTT. This chain uses TRBV10-1 with TRBJ2-3; the D gene could be TRBD1 or TRBD2 (5 bases each). CDR3 size: 14 residues. V lost 6 bases, J lost 2 bases, and 12 bases lay in between. The germline gives CDR1 WNHNN, CDR2 SYGVQD (reference sequence).